The entry below describes one T cell receptor beta chain. Its antigen is not identified. The data belong to a study of PD-1 blockade in classical Hodgkin lymphoma. The study, taken as a whole, reports: Compared with healthy donors, newly diagnosed patients reportedly showed lower baseline TCR diversity.

Clones were read by immunoSEQ multiplex PCR, and TCRdb kept only the in-frame ones, dropping some. This sample has around 4,200 clones; approximately 89% occur once, and the top ten carry about 28%. In every patient, relapse followed autologous stem cell transplantation, while exposure to brentuximab vedotin differed. Thawed PBMCs underwent magnetic negative selection to yield purified CD4+ T cells. Per germline, CDR1 MDHEN and CDR2 SYDVKM. J lost 3 bases, V lost 6 bases, and 10 bases had no gene match. This CDR3 is built from 15 residues. The sample here was CD4+ T cells from blood, taken at baseline. V and J are TRBV28 and TRBJ1-2; 7 nucleotides line up with TRBD1. The sequence derives from a human donor with classical Hodgkin lymphoma. In DNA, the CDR3 is TGTGCCAGCAGAGTCACGGACAGGATTTACTATGGCTACACCTTC. Protein sequence: CASRVTDRIYYGYTF.